A few counts support the clone carrying this T cell receptor beta chain. What it binds is not known. Amplification used 60 Vbeta primers and 13 Jbeta primers. Only in-frame clones appear in the TCRdb table, and some are missing; sequencing was by immunoSEQ multiplex PCR. Of some 120,000 clones in the sample, over 6.5% were seen once. The data stem from a study of cytomegalovirus exposure and HLA in healthy donors. Study observations and caveats: With later analysis, a missense DCLRE1C variant became linked to TCR beta V- and J-gene trimming.

The CDR3 runs 14 residues. The receptor was isolated from a middle-aged woman in good health and CMV-seropositive. Sequencing input: PBMCs. The V gene is TRBV21-1, the J gene TRBJ2-7; the table gives TRBD1 as D, unverified against the DNA. TRBV21-1 is noted as a pseudogene. The CDR3 loop is CASSKIGYSVGQYF. DNA of the CDR3: TGTGCCAGCAGCAAAATTGGTTACAGTGTGGGGCAGTACTTC.